This T cell receptor (beta chain) is from a study of T cells expressing NK-cell markers. The CDR3 runs to 18 residues. Germline V gene data show CDR1 as MNHEY and CDR2 as SMNVEV (reference sequence). Remarks on this clonotype: Its antigen is still unknown.

TCRdb re-called the 5' RACE reads; one entry per CDR3 protein, DNA not given. This table lists about 400,000 distinct CDR3 sequences. Findings and caveats of the study: The study left the HCMV specificity of expanded NKG2C+ T cell clones unresolved. The CD3+CD56-NKG2C+ fraction of several donors was likewise dominated by these clonotypes. In 5 to 7 donors, dominant NKG2C+ clonotypes were roughly 1.0-7.0% of CD8+ T cells.

The TCR was taken from a woman aged 50 to 60 in good health. V usage is TRBV27 and J usage is TRBJ2-7; with no DNA, the TCRdb D assignment of TRBD2 cannot be verified. Sequenced material: blood T cells: a sorted CD56 or NKG2C T cell subset, CD4+ or CD8+ T cells, or bulk PBMC T cells (not recorded which). CDR3 sequence reads: CASSLFGAEAGSPLEQYF.